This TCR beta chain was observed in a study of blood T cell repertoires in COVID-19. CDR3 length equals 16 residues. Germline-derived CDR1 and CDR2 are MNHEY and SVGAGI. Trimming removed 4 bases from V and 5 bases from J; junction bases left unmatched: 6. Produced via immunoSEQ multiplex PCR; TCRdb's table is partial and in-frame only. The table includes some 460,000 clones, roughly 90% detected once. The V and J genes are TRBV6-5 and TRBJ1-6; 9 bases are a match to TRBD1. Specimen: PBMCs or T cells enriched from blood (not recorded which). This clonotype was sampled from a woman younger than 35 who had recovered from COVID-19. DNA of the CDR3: TGTGCCAGCAGTTGGGACAGGGCGGTCGATAATTCACCCCTCCACTTT. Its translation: CASSWDRAVDNSPLHF.